One T cell receptor (beta chain) is described in this entry. Its antigen is not known. The CDR3 consists of 12 residues. CDR1 and CDR2 (germline): SGHTA, FQGNSA. The germline V and J ends were trimmed by 6 bases and 5 bases, with 9 bases remaining between them. This sample stems from a study of vaccination effects on CD4 cells after COVID-19. On the study more broadly: Median timing of post-vaccine samples was 72 days after the second dose.

Study-wide results and limits: At late timepoints after vaccination, vaccine- and infection-induced clones shrank markedly.

Ahead of sequencing, the ViraFEST assay grew antigen-specific CD4+ T cells using viral peptide pools. After more than 8 days in culture, the CD4+ T cells were isolated. Either the mRNA-1273 or the BNT162b2 vaccine was given to participants as two doses. Repertoires were generated with immunoSEQ multiplex PCR, while TCRdb's copy carries only in-frame clones and drops some. Here the sample spans approximately 31,000 clones, 72% being singletons. The receptor was derived from a human donor who received a COVID-19 vaccine. The V and J genes are TRBV7-2 and TRBJ2-3; no firm D call. Sequenced here: CD4+ T cells from PBMCs cultured with HCoV-229E spike peptides, sampled after COVID-19 vaccination. This chain's CDR3 is CASRATEDTQYF. The DNA of the CDR3 is TGTGCCAGCAGGGCAACGGAAGATACGCAGTATTTT.